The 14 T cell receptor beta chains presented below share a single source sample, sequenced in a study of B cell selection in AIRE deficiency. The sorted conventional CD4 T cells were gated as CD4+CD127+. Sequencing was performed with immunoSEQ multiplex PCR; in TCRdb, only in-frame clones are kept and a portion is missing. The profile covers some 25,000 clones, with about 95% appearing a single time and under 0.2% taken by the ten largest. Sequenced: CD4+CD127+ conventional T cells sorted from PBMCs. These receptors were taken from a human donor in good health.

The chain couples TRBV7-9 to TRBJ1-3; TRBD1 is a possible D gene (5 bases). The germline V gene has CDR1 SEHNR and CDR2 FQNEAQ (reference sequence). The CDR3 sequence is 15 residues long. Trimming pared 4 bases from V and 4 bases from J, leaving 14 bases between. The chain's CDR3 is CASSSGPQSGNTIYF. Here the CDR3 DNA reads TGTGCCAGCAGCTCGGGACCTCAGTCAGGAAACACCATATATTTT.

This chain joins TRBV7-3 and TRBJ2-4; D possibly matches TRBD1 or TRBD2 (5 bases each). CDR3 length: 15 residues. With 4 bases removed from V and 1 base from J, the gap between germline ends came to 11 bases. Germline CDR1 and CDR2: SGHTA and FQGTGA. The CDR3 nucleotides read TGTGCCAGCAGCTCTGACGGGACGGCCAAAAACATTCAGTACTTC. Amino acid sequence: CASSSDGTAKNIQYF.

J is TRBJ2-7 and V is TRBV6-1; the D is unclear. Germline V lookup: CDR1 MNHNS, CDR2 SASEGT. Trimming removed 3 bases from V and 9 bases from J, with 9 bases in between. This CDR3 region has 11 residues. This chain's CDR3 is CASSDTNRQYF. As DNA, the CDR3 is TGTGCCAGCAGTGACACAAACCGGCAGTACTTC.

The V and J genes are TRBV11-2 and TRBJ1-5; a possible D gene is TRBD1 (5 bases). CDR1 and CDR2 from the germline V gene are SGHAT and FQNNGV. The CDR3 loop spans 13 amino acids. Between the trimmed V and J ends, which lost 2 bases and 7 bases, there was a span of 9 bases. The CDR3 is CASSLYRGQPQHF. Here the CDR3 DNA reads TGTGCCAGCAGCTTATATCGGGGGCAGCCCCAGCATTTT.

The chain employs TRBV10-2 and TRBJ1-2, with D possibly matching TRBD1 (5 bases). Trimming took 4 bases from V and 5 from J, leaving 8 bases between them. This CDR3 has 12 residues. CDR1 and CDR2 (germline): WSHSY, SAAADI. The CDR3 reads CASSGTFYGYTF. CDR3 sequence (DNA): TGCGCCAGCAGTGGGACATTTTATGGCTACACCTTC.

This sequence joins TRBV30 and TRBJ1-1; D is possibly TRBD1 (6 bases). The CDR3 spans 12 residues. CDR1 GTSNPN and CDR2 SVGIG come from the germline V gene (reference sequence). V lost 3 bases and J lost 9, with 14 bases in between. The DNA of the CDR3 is TGTGCCTGGAGGGAGACCGGGACAAAAGCTTTCTTT. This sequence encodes CAWRETGTKAFF.

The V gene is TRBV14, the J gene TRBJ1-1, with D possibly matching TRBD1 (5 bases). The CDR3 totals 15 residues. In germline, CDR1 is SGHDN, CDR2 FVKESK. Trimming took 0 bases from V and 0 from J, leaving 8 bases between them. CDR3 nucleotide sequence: TGTGCCAGCAGCCAAGAGGGACGTATGAACACTGAAGCTTTCTTT. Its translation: CASSQEGRMNTEAFF.

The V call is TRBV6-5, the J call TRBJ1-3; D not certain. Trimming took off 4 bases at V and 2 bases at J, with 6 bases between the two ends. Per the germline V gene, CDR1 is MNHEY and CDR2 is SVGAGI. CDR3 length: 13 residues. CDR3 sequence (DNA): TGTGCCAGCAGTTCGGTCCCTGGAAACACCATATATTTT. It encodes CASSSVPGNTIYF.

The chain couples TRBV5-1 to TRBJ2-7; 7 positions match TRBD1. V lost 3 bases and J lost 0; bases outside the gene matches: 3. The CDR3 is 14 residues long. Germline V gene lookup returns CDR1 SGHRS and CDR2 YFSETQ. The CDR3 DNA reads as TGCGCCAGCAGCTGGGGGACAGCCTCCTACGAGCAGTACTTC. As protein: CASSWGTASYEQYF.

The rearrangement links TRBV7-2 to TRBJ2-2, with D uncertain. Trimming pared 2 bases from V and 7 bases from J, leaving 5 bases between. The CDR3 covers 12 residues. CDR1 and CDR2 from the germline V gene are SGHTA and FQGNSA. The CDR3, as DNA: TGTGCCAGCAGCTTAACGGTCGGGGAGCTGTTTTTT. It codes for CASSLTVGELFF.

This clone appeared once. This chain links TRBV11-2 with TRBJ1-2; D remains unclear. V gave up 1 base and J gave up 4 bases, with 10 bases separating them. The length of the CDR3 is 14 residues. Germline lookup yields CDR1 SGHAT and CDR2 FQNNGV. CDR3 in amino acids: CASSLGGLFYGYTF. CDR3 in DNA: TGTGCCAGCAGCTTAGGGGGATTGTTCTATGGCTACACCTTC.

The CDR3 is CASKRTGTSGANVLTF. Here the CDR3 DNA reads TGTGCCAGTAAAAGGACAGGCACCTCTGGGGCCAACGTCCTGACTTTC. This chain connects TRBV19 to TRBJ2-6; 7 positions match TRBD1. The CDR3 consists of 16 residues. V trimming: 7 bases; J trimming: 0 bases; junction bases outside the gene matches: 6. The V gene's germline CDR1 is LNHDA and CDR2 SQIVND (reference sequence).

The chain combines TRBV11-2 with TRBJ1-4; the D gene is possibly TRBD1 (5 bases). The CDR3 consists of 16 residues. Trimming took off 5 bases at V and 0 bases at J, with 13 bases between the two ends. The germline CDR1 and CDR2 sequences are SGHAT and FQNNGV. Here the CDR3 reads CASSRATQATNEKLFF. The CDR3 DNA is TGTGCCAGCAGCCGAGCGACACAGGCAACTAATGAAAAACTGTTTTTT.

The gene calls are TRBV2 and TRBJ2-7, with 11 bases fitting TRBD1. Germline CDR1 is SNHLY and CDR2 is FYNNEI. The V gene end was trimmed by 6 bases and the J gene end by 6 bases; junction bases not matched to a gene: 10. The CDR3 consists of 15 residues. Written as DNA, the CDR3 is TGTGCCAGCAGGGAGGGGACAGGGGGTAATCGCGAGCAGTACTTC. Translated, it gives CASREGTGGNREQYF.